This T cell receptor (beta chain) is drawn from a study of shared clonotypes between healthy human individuals. The assay was immunoSEQ multiplex PCR, and TCRdb's table has in-frame clones only and misses some. The data show 100,000 to 130,000 clones, under 70% seen once. This clone was seen a few times. Trimming at V came to 4 bases and at J to 4 bases, leaving 10 bases not matched to a gene. The CDR3 has 16 residues. CDR1 is SNHLY and CDR2 is FYNNEI in the germline V gene. This TCR was recovered from a woman aged 30 to 39 in good health. Sample: memory CD8+ T cells sorted from blood. Subset defined: CD45RO+ cells pooled with CCR7-negative TemRA cells. The rearrangement uses TRBV2 and TRBJ2-7, with TRBD1 identical over 10 bases. DNA of the CDR3: TGTGCCAGCAGTGGGGACAGGGGACGGGGCTCGTACGAGCAGTACTTC. Its translation: CASSGDRGRGSYEQYF.